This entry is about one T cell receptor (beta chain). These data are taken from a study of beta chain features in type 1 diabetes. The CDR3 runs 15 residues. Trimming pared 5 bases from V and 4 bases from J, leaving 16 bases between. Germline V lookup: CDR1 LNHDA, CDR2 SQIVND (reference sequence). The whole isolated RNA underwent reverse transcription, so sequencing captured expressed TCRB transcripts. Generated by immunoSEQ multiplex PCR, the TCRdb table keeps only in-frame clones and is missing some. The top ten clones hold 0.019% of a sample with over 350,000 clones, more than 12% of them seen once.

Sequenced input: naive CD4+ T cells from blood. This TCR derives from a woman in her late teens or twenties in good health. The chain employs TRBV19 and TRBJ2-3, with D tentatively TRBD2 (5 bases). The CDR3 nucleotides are TGTGCCAGTAGTCCAGCTAGCCCCCAAGCAGATACGCAGTATTTT. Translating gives CASSPASPQADTQYF. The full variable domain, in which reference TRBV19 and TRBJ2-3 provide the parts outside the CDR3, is DGGITQSPKYLFRKEGQNVTLSCEQNLNHDAMYWYRQDPGQGLRLIYYSQIVNDFQKGDIAEGYSVSREKKESFPLTVTSAQKNPTAFYLCASSPASPQADTQYFGPGTRLTVL.